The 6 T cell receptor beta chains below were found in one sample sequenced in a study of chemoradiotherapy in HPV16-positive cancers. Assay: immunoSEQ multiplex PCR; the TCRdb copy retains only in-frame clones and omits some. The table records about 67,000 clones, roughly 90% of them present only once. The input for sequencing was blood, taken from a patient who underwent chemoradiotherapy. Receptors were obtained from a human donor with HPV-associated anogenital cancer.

CDR3 in DNA: TGCGCCAGCAGCGAGGGACAGGCCTACGAGCAGTACTTC. This sequence encodes CASSEGQAYEQYF. The rearrangement links TRBV5-1 to TRBJ2-7; the match to TRBD1 covers 8 bases. The V gene end was trimmed by 4 bases and the J gene end by 2 bases; junction bases not matched to a gene: 2. Germline values: CDR1 SGHRS, CDR2 YFSETQ. This CDR3 is 13 amino acids long.

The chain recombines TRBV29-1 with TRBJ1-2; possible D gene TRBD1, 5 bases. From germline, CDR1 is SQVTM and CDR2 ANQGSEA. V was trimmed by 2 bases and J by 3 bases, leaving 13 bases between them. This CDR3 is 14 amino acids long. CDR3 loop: CSVEIRGGDYGYTF. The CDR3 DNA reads TGCAGCGTTGAAATAAGGGGAGGGGACTATGGCTACACCTTC.

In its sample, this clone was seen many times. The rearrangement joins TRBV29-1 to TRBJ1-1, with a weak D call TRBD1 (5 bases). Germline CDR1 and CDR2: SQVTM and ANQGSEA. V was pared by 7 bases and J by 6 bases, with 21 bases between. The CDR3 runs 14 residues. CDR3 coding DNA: TGCAGCGGCTACGATCCGGGACCGACCTCTGAAGCTTTCTTT. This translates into CSGYDPGPTSEAFF.

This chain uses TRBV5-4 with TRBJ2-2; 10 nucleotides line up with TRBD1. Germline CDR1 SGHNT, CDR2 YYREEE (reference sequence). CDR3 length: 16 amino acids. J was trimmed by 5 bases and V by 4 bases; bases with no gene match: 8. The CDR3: CASSPRDRGRTGELFF. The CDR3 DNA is TGTGCCAGCAGCCCCCGGGACAGGGGAAGGACCGGGGAGCTGTTTTTT. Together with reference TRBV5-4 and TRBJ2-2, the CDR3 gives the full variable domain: ETGVTQSPTHLIKTRGQQVTLRCSSQSGHNTVSWYQQALGQGPQFIFQYYREEENGRGNFPPRFSGLQFPNYSSELNVNALELDDSALYLCASSPRDRGRTGELFFGEGSRLTVL.

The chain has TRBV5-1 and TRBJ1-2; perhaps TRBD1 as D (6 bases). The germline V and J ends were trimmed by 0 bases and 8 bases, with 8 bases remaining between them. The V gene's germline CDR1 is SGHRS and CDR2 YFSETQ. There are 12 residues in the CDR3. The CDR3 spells CASSLDRDGYTF. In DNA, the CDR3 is TGCGCCAGCAGCTTGGACAGGGACGGCTACACCTTC.

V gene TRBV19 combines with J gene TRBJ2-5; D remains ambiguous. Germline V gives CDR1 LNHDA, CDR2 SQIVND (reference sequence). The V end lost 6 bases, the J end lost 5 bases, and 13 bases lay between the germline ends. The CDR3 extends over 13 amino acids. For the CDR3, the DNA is TGTGCCAGTAGCCAAAGGATCCGGGAGACCCAGTACTTC. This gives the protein CASSQRIRETQYF.